Listed below are T cell receptor beta chains from one sample, sequenced in a study of human T cells and chemical hapten exposure. TCRdb reprocessed the RACE reads with MiXCR, giving one entry per CDR3 protein. The sample comprises roughly 150,000 distinct CDR3 sequences, about 30% of which are singletons, and approximately 2.3% rests with the top ten. Here the sequenced sample was whole blood, taken in connection with sensitization to the hapten diphenylcyclopropenone (DPC). Receptor source: a woman between 18 and 29 years old with alopecia areata. Some clones in this sample may be carry-over from other donors' samples. The CDR3 runs from the conserved cysteine through the conserved F or W. Fields, in order: J gene, D gene, V gene, clone size, CDR3 protein, CDR3 DNA. A D gene is named only where the DNA matches it firmly. Clone size appears in some rows only: once, few, many, or a class for an expanded clone.

>TRBJ2-7|TRBD2|TRBV20-1|few
CSAPGLAGAEQYF
TGCAGTGCCCCGGGGTTAGCGGGAGCCGAGCAGTACTTC
>TRBJ2-7|.|TRBV6-2/TRBV6-3|many
CASSWGDF
TGTGCCAGCAGTTGGGGAGACTTC
>TRBJ2-5|TRBD2|TRBV5-1|.
CASSLSRGTQETQYF
TGCGCCAGCAGCTTGTCGCGGGGGACCCAAGAGACCCAGTACTTC
>TRBJ1-3|.|TRBV7-8|few
CASSLISGNTIYF
TGTGCCAGCAGCTTAATTTCCGGAAACACCATATATTTT
>TRBJ2-7|.|TRBV5-4|.
CASSSGQNYEQYF
TGTGCCAGCAGCTCGGGACAAAACTACGAGCAGTACTTC
>TRBJ2-7|TRBD2|TRBV4-3|.
CASSQELGTSGFYEQYF
TGCGCCAGCAGCCAAGAGTTGGGGACTAGCGGTTTCTACGAGCAGTACTTC
>TRBJ1-2|.|TRBV29-1|few
CSVEVRTLGYTF
TGCAGCGTTGAGGTTAGAACCTTGGGCTACACCTTC
>TRBJ2-2|TRBD2|TRBV6-6|.
CASIMGLAGTGELFF
TGTGCCAGCATCATGGGTCTAGCGGGGACCGGGGAGCTGTTTTTT
>TRBJ2-3|.|TRBV15|.
CATSRELATWTDTQYF
TGTGCCACCAGCAGAGAACTAGCTACCTGGACAGATACGCAGTATTTT
>TRBJ2-1|.|TRBV7-6|few
CASSLWSNEQFF
TGTGCCAGCAGCTTATGGAGCAATGAGCAGTTCTTC
>TRBJ2-7|.|TRBV7-9|.
CASSLVALRDTTYEQYF
TGTGCCAGCAGCTTAGTCGCTCTCCGGGACACAACCTACGAGCAGTACTTC
>TRBJ2-7|.|TRBV11-3|.
CASSLREQHLSYEQYF
TGTGCCAGCAGCTTAAGGGAGCAGCATCTATCCTACGAGCAGTACTTC
>TRBJ1-1|.|TRBV4-1|.
CASSQDQRTSLPLKAFF
TGCGCCAGCAGCCAAGATCAAAGGACCTCCCTCCCCCTAAAAGCTTTCTTT
>TRBJ2-6|.|TRBV7-2|.
CASSSTSSGANVLTF
TGTGCCAGCAGTTCTACAAGTTCTGGGGCCAACGTCCTGACTTTC
>TRBJ1-6|TRBD1|TRBV27|few
CASGQGSYNSPLHF
TGTGCCAGCGGACAGGGTTCCTATAATTCACCCCTCCACTTT
>TRBJ1-1|.|TRBV11-2|.
CASSALRGTEAFF
TGTGCCAGCAGCGCCCTAAGGGGTACTGAAGCTTTCTTT
>TRBJ2-3|TRBD2|TRBV4-1|.
CASSRTSGRKDTQYF
TGCGCCAGCAGCCGCACTAGCGGGAGGAAAGATACGCAGTATTTT
>TRBJ2-1|TRBD2|TRBV20-1|.
CSAFSGTSGSLSYNEQFF
TGCAGTGCTTTTAGTGGAACTAGCGGGAGCCTCTCCTACAATGAGCAGTTCTTC
>TRBJ1-2|.|TRBV10-3|.
CAISGRSDNYGYTF
TGTGCCATCAGTGGCCGAAGTGATAACTATGGCTACACCTTC
>TRBJ2-1|TRBD1|TRBV29-1|.
CSVGRDRAGDEQFF
TGCAGCGTTGGAAGGGACAGGGCTGGCGATGAGCAGTTCTTC
>TRBJ1-5|.|TRBV5-6|many
CASSLGNQPQHF
TGTGCCAGCAGCTTGGGAAATCAGCCCCAGCATTTT
>TRBJ2-3|TRBD1|TRBV7-2|.
CASSLEWGTVGTDTQYF
TGTGCCAGCAGCTTAGAATGGGGGACAGTAGGCACAGATACGCAGTATTTT
>TRBJ1-1|.|TRBV5-1|.
CASSLTDGSKAFF
TGCGCCAGCAGCCTCACAGACGGATCTAAAGCTTTCTTT
>TRBJ2-7|.|TRBV10-3|.
CAISGPIGAYEQYF
TGTGCCATCAGTGGCCCGATTGGGGCCTACGAGCAGTACTTC
>TRBJ2-7|.|TRBV27|few
CASSLRGTATYEQYF
TGTGCCAGCAGTTTAAGAGGGACTGCCACCTACGAGCAGTACTTC
>TRBJ1-2|.|TRBV7-2|many
CASSPSRQSFYGYTF
TGTGCCAGCAGCCCTTCAAGGCAGTCCTTCTATGGCTACACCTTC
>TRBJ2-7|TRBD1|TRBV6-2/TRBV6-3|.
CASSKTGTYEQYF
TGTGCCAGCAGCAAGACAGGGACCTACGAGCAGTACTTC
>TRBJ2-5|.|TRBV4-1|.
CASSRKVLGETQYF
TGCGCCAGCAGCCGCAAGGTCCTGGGGGAGACCCAGTACTTC
>TRBJ1-6|.|TRBV28|.
CASSLPGQGNSPLHF
TGTGCCAGCAGTTTACCGGGCCAGGGCAATTCACCCCTCCACTTT
>TRBJ2-2|TRBD2|TRBV5-1|.
CASSFIGLAGTGELFF
TGCGCCAGCAGCTTTATTGGACTAGCGGGAACCGGGGAGCTGTTTTTT
>TRBJ1-2|.|TRBV27|few
CASSFKGVGGYTF
TGTGCCAGCAGTTTCAAGGGGGTGGGTGGCTACACCTTC
>TRBJ1-2|.|TRBV9|few
CASSARAELTANYGYTF
TGTGCCAGCAGCGCGAGGGCGGAGCTGACAGCTAACTATGGCTACACCTTC
>TRBJ1-1|TRBD1|TRBV18|.
CASSVDRMNTEAFF
TGTGCCAGCTCGGTGGACAGGATGAACACTGAAGCTTTCTTT
>TRBJ1-2|TRBD1|TRBV5-1|many
CASSSGQGVGYTF
TGCGCCAGCAGCTCCGGACAGGGCGTCGGCTACACCTTC
>TRBJ2-2|.|TRBV5-6|few
CASSFGTGELFF
TGTGCCAGCAGCTTCGGCACCGGGGAGCTGTTTTTT
>TRBJ1-1|.|TRBV4-1|few
CASSQGELLNTEAFF
TGCGCCAGCAGCCAAGGAGAGTTGTTGAACACTGAAGCTTTCTTT
>TRBJ2-1|.|TRBV29-1|.
CSVQVGYEQFF
TGCAGCGTCCAAGTAGGTTATGAGCAGTTCTTC
>TRBJ2-7|.|TRBV20-1|many
CSARDGDRVNEQYF
TGCAGTGCTAGAGACGGCGATAGGGTGAACGAGCAGTACTTC
>TRBJ1-3|.|TRBV6-6|few
CASSAGSSGNTIYF
TGTGCCAGCAGTGCTGGGAGCTCTGGAAACACCATATATTTT
>TRBJ2-1|TRBD2|TRBV6-2/TRBV6-3|.
CASSYANTAGPGRFF
TGTGCCAGCAGTTACGCGAATACAGCGGGGCCGGGTCGGTTCTTC
>TRBJ2-1|.|TRBV9|.
CASSVGLRMGGNEQFF
TGTGCCAGCAGCGTAGGTCTGAGAATGGGCGGGAATGAGCAGTTCTTC
>TRBJ2-7|.|TRBV6-2/TRBV6-3|once
CASSYPKDHPEQYF
TGTGCCAGCAGTTACCCTAAGGACCACCCCGAGCAGTACTTC
>TRBJ2-5|.|TRBV5-1|.
CASSFRPETTQYF
TGCGCCAGCAGCTTCAGGCCAGAAACGACCCAGTACTTC
>TRBJ2-3|.|TRBV29-1|.
CSVGEDRLPDTQYF
TGCAGCGTTGGGGAGGACCGCCTCCCAGATACGCAGTATTTT
>TRBJ2-1|.|TRBV3-1|few
CASRDSSYNEQFF
TGTGCCAGCAGGGATAGCTCCTACAATGAGCAGTTCTTC
>TRBJ2-1|.|TRBV12-3/TRBV12-4|.
CASASLDEQFF
TGTGCCAGCGCGTCCCTGGATGAGCAGTTCTTC
>TRBJ1-3|.|TRBV2|.
CASQGDGASFVSGNTIYF
TGTGCCAGCCAAGGAGATGGGGCCAGCTTCGTATCTGGAAACACCATATATTTT
>TRBJ2-1|.|TRBV20-1|few
CSASGPNEQFF
TGCAGTGCTTCGGGCCCCAATGAGCAGTTCTTC
>TRBJ1-1|.|TRBV7-2|.
CASSLAGGEAFF
TGTGCCAGCAGCTTGGCGGGCGGTGAAGCTTTCTTT
>TRBJ2-2|TRBD2|TRBV4-1|.
CASSQVASGRTGELFF
TGCGCCAGCAGCCAAGTAGCTAGCGGGAGAACCGGGGAGCTGTTTTTT
>TRBJ2-1|.|TRBV5-1|few
CASSLGQVNSYNEQFF
TGCGCCAGCAGCTTGGGACAGGTGAACTCCTACAATGAGCAGTTCTTC
>TRBJ1-3|.|TRBV7-2|few
CASSPGHAGNTIYF
TGTGCCAGCAGCCCGGGACATGCTGGAAACACCATATATTTT
>TRBJ2-3|.|TRBV7-3|few
CASSLSREDTQYF
TGTGCCAGCAGCTTAAGTAGAGAGGATACGCAGTATTTT